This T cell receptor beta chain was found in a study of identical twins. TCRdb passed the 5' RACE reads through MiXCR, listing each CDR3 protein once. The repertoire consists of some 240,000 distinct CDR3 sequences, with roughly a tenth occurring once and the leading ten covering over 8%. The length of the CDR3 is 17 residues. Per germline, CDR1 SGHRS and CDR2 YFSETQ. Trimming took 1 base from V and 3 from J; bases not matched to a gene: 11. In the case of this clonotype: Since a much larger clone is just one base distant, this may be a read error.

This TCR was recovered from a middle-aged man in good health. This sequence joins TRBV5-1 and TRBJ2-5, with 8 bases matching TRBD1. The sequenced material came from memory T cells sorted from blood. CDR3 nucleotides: TGCGCCAGCAGCTTGACAGGGGGTTTATTCCTAGAAGAGACCCAGTACTTC. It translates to CASSLTGGLFLEETQYF.